The rows below give T cell receptor beta chains drawn from one sample of a study of identical twins. From the 5' RACE reads, TCRdb called clonotypes with MiXCR, one entry per CDR3 protein. The data show approximately 210,000 distinct CDR3 sequences, 5% to 7% seen once. The same data also went into a second study, on T cells expressing NK-cell markers.

Sequenced sample: CD8+ T cells sorted from blood. These receptors all come from a woman aged 18-35 years in good health. Each CDR3 is given with its conserved first and last residue. For some rows the clone size is stated as once, few or many, or as a class when expanded; others skip it.

v_call,clone_size,cdr3_aa
TRBV2,-,CASTEAVWNIQYF
TRBV6-7,-,CASSPETGSDWGPRGDSNEKLFF
TRBV5-8,-,CARSGGPSYEQYF
TRBV6-7,-,CASSPPGLISDTQYF
TRBV6-2/TRBV6-3,many,CASSYSMVWITDTQYF
TRBV5-1,many,CASSQTYQETQYF
TRBV7-9,many,CASSLRGSGSDEAFF
TRBV27,few,CASSYTTGANYEQYF
TRBV6-2/TRBV6-3,many,CASSPQVEETQYF
TRBV21-1,few,CASIQRSSGNTIYF
TRBV7-9,many,CASSSVGQETQYF
TRBV5-6,few,CASSWARGDAKHEQYF
TRBV9,many,CASSGQTQETQYF
TRBV12-3/TRBV12-4,many,CASSLGGTHQPQHF
TRBV29-1,many,CSVASRENTEAFF
TRBV20-1,many,CSARDPDTGELFF
TRBV2,-,CASSFPLAGGTNEQFF
TRBV7-9,few,CASSPTYRGNTEAFF
TRBV9,few,CASSIAGSSTDTQYF
TRBV11-2,many,CASTLGAAKNIQYF
TRBV13,-,CASSLGSGSYFF
TRBV19,-,CASSRDGSGANVLTF
TRBV30,few,CAWSLAQDEQYF
TRBV12-3/TRBV12-4,-,CTSTPGQGIPRGDNEQFF
TRBV5-5,many,CASSRQTVSYEQYF
TRBV9,many,CASSGGAFYGYTF
TRBV24-1,-,CATSDSTGKGKSREQYF
TRBV19,-,CASSMVSDYNEQFF
TRBV12-5,many,CASGLIGGLTDTQYF
TRBV4-2,-,CASSLVGGGGTDTQYF
TRBV19,few,CASNLLGRLYF
TRBV6-5,many,CASSSSRGHQPQHF
TRBV9,few,CASSVASVSYNEQFF
TRBV3-1,-,CACSQLIGANTEAFF
TRBV12-3/TRBV12-4,-,CASSFTGRSNEQFF
TRBV28,many,CATTMVQGVELFF
TRBV12-3/TRBV12-4,-,CASSLGGAAKNTQYF
TRBV12-3/TRBV12-4,many,CASSFERGATDTQYF